Presented here are 30 T cell receptor beta chains from one specimen sequenced in a study of control samples from healthy donors and cancer patients. TCRdb keeps only in-frame clones here, not all; method: immunoSEQ multiplex PCR. The sample includes 65,000 to 95,000 clones, roughly 86% of them seen just once. Input material: blood. These receptors all stem from a man aged 50-60 years in good health.

As to this clone: Other nucleotide sequences from this sample produce the same CDR3. V gene TRBV10-1 combines with J gene TRBJ2-5; D might be TRBD2 (5 bases). Germline CDR1 is WNHNN and CDR2 is SYGVQD (reference sequence). The CDR3 is made up of 14 amino acids. V lost 6 bases to trimming and J lost 5 bases, with 16 bases between them. The CDR3 is CASSRGGPGETQYF. For the CDR3, the DNA is TGCGCCAGCAGCCGAGGAGGCCCCGGGGAGACCCAGTACTTC.

The rearrangement joins TRBV7-5 to TRBJ1-5. TRBV7-5 is labeled a pseudogene. The CDR3 extends over 16 amino acids. Here the CDR3 reads CARSLVRRYSNQPQHF. DNA for the CDR3: TGTGCCAGAAGCTTAGTAAGGCGATATAGCAATCAGCCCCAGCATTTT.

The genes are TRBV27 and TRBJ1-2, with a weak D call TRBD1 (5 bases). Trimming removed 6 bases from V and 4 bases from J, with 15 bases in between. CDR1 and CDR2 from the germline V gene are MNHEY and SMNVEV (reference sequence). The CDR3 has 14 residues. The CDR3 bases are TGTGCCAGCAGGGCAGCGGGGGGGATCTATGGCTACACCTTC. The encoded protein is CASRAAGGIYGYTF.

This clone has a single count. This chain joins TRBV2 and TRBJ2-5, with D perhaps given as TRBD1 or TRBD2 (5 bases each). CDR3 length equals 13 residues. With 3 bases removed from V and 5 bases from J, the gap between germline ends came to 10 bases. Germline-derived CDR1 and CDR2 are SNHLY and FYNNEI. CDR3 nucleotides: TGTGCCAGCAGTGATCTAGCAGGGGAGACCCAGTACTTC. Translated: CASSDLAGETQYF. The full variable domain, rest sourced from reference TRBV2 and TRBJ2-5, is EPEVTQTPSHQVTQMGQEVILRCVPISNHLYFYWYRQILGQKVEFLVSFYNNEISEKSEIFDDQFSVERPDGSNFTLKIRSTKLEDSAMYFCASSDLAGETQYFGPGTRLLVL.

The gene calls are TRBV5-6 and TRBJ2-3, with 8 positions matching TRBD1. Germline CDR1 reads SGHDT; CDR2 reads YYEEEE. This CDR3 contains 14 residues. V lost 2 bases to trimming and J lost 7 bases; unmatched junction nucleotides: 6. The CDR3 sequence is CASSFGQGGNTQYF. Here the CDR3 DNA reads TGTGCCAGCAGCTTTGGACAGGGTGGAAATACGCAGTATTTT.

The rearrangement links TRBV7-2 to TRBJ2-2; D remains unclear. This CDR3 contains 15 residues. Between the trimmed V and J ends, which lost 2 bases and 0 bases, there was a span of 7 bases. Germline lookup yields CDR1 SGHTA and CDR2 FQGNSA. The DNA of the CDR3 is TGTGCCAGCAGCTTAAGTCTAGCGAACACCGGGGAGCTGTTTTTT. Translated, it gives CASSLSLANTGELFF. The entire variable domain, with the rest obtained from reference TRBV7-2 and TRBJ2-2, is as follows: GAGVSQSPSNKVTEKGKDVELRCDPISGHTALYWYRQSLGQGLEFLIYFQGNSAPDKSGLPSDRFSAERTGGSVSTLTIQRTQQEDSAVYLCASSLSLANTGELFFGEGSRLTVL.

In its sample, this clone was seen once. The genes are TRBV7-2 and TRBJ2-1; 7 bases are a match to TRBD2. Per germline, CDR1 SGHTA and CDR2 FQGNSA. The J segment lost 5 bases and the V segment lost 2 bases, leaving 9 bases of the junction unmatched. The CDR3 length is 16 residues. Here the CDR3 reads CASSLTGGSGDNEQFF. As DNA, the CDR3 is TGTGCCAGCAGCTTAACCGGCGGGAGTGGAGACAATGAGCAGTTCTTC.

The chain has TRBV7-3 and TRBJ2-5; the D gene is possibly TRBD2 (6 bases). V was clipped by 3 bases and J by 4 bases, with 15 bases between them. CDR1 and CDR2 from the germline V gene are SGHTA and FQGTGA. This CDR3 has 15 amino acids. CDR3 sequence reads: CASSFYGGAGETQYF. DNA for the CDR3: TGTGCCAGCAGCTTCTACGGCGGGGCAGGAGAGACCCAGTACTTC. Looking up the rest from reference TRBV7-3 and TRBJ2-5 gives the full variable domain: GAGVSQTPSNKVTEKGKYVELRCDPISGHTALYWYRQSLGQGPEFLIYFQGTGAADDSGLPNDRFFAVRPEGSVSTLKIQRTERGDSAVYLCASSFYGGAGETQYFGPGTRLLVL.

The rearrangement links TRBV27 to TRBJ2-3; 10 nucleotides line up with TRBD1. This CDR3 comprises 15 residues. Per germline, CDR1 MNHEY and CDR2 SMNVEV (reference sequence). V lost 2 bases, J lost 4 bases, and 3 bases stayed unmatched. The CDR3 sequence is CASSLRGTGADTQYF. CDR3 in DNA: TGTGCCAGCAGTTTAAGGGGGACAGGGGCAGATACGCAGTATTTT.

In this sample, this clone turned up once. This rearrangement joins TRBV7-3 to TRBJ2-3; tentatively, D is TRBD1 or TRBD2 (5 bases each). This CDR3 region has 15 residues. The V end was cut by 5 bases, the J end by 0 bases, with 12 bases between. Germline-derived CDR1 and CDR2 are SGHTA and FQGTGA. CDR3 sequence reads: CASSPGTPSTDTQYF. The CDR3 DNA follows: TGTGCCAGCAGCCCTGGGACGCCTAGCACAGATACGCAGTATTTT.

J is TRBJ1-5 and V is TRBV19; D perhaps matches TRBD1 (6 bases). Between the trimmed V and J ends, which lost 5 bases and 3 bases, there was a span of 20 bases. Per germline, CDR1 LNHDA and CDR2 SQIVND (reference sequence). The CDR3 spans 17 residues. CDR3: CASSPNIGGASNQPQHF. CDR3 nucleotides: TGTGCCAGTAGTCCCAATATTGGGGGGGCCTCCAATCAGCCCCAGCATTTT.

The V and J genes are TRBV11-2 and TRBJ2-7; 9 nucleotides line up with TRBD1. This CDR3 region has 15 residues. The junction had 5 bases not matched to a gene; V was cut back by 5 bases and J by 0 bases. Germline V gives CDR1 SGHAT, CDR2 FQNNGV. CDR3 nucleotide sequence: TGTGCCAGCAGCCTGACAGGGGGTGGCTCCTACGAGCAGTACTTC. Protein product: CASSLTGGGSYEQYF. Full variable domain (remainder filled in from reference TRBV11-2 and TRBJ2-7): EAGVAQSPRYKIIEKRQSVAFWCNPISGHATLYWYQQILGQGPKLLIQFQNNGVVDDSQLPKDRFSAERLKGVDSTLKIQPAKLEDSAVYLCASSLTGGGSYEQYFGPGTRLTVT.

This chain links TRBV11-2 with TRBJ1-2; 8 bases are a match to TRBD1. The CDR3 extends over 15 amino acids. In germline, CDR1 is SGHAT, CDR2 FQNNGV. V shed 0 bases and J 8 bases; nucleotides not matched to a gene: 8. CDR3 region: CASSLDLAGGSGYTF. Written as DNA, the CDR3 is TGTGCCAGCAGCTTAGATCTGGCAGGGGGCAGCGGCTACACCTTC.

The chain carries TRBV18 and TRBJ2-3; 12 nucleotides agree with TRBD2. The CDR3 loop spans 16 amino acids. Looked up from germline, CDR1 is KGHSH and CDR2 is LQKENI. J was trimmed by 4 bases and V by 6 bases; bases with no gene match: 8. The CDR3 spells CASSRAPSGGADTQYF. In DNA, the CDR3 is TGTGCCAGCTCCCGGGCCCCTAGCGGGGGGGCAGATACGCAGTATTTT.

The chain combines TRBV5-6 with TRBJ1-5; unclear D gene. This CDR3 has 16 residues. Germline CDR1 and CDR2: SGHDT and YYEEEE. Trimming stripped 5 bases from V and 0 bases from J, with 15 bases between. The CDR3 bases are TGTGCCAGCAGTTCTTCTACAGTTAATAGCAATCAGCCCCAGCATTTT. Protein sequence: CASSSSTVNSNQPQHF.

In this sample, this clone turned up once. The CDR3 here is CASSYSRAGDDTGELFF. The CDR3 DNA follows: TGTGCCAGCAGTTACTCGAGAGCCGGGGACGACACCGGGGAGCTGTTTTTT. The V call is TRBV6-2 or TRBV6-3, the J call TRBJ2-2; D is possibly TRBD1 or TRBD2 (5 bases each). V lost 0 bases and J 3 bases, leaving 14 bases between the germline ends. CDR1 is MNHEY and CDR2 is SVGEGT in the germline V gene. This CDR3 has 17 residues.

This clone appeared once. The chain recombines TRBV7-3 with TRBJ2-2, with a possible D match to TRBD2 (5 bases). Germline values: CDR1 SGHTA, CDR2 FQGTGA. The CDR3 extends over 15 amino acids. V dropped 5 bases and J dropped 4 bases, with 14 bases sitting between them. Here the CDR3 DNA reads TGTGCCAGCAGCGCTGAGAGGGTGGGCACCGGGGAGCTGTTTTTT. Protein sequence: CASSAERVGTGELFF.

This chain connects TRBV15 to TRBJ1-5; a possible D gene is TRBD1 (5 bases). The CDR3 runs 12 residues. Trimming pared 9 bases from V and 3 bases from J, leaving 9 bases between. The V gene's germline CDR1 is LNHNV and CDR2 YYDKDF (reference sequence). CDR3 nucleotide sequence: TGTGCCACTTCAGGGCCCAATCAGCCCCAGCATTTT. This encodes CATSGPNQPQHF. The full variable domain, with the rest looked up from reference TRBV15 and TRBJ1-5, is DAMVIQNPRYQVTQFGKPVTLSCSQTLNHNVMYWYQQKSSQAPKLLFHYYDKDFNNEADTPDNFQSRRPNTSFCFLDIRSPGLGDTAMYLCATSGPNQPQHFGDGTRLSIL.

This clone was detected only once. The genes are TRBV11-1 and TRBJ1-4; 8 positions agree with TRBD1. Germline CDR1 is SGHAT and CDR2 is FQDESV (reference sequence). The CDR3 is made up of 14 amino acids. V gave up 5 bases and J gave up 8 bases; unmatched junction bases: 7. The CDR3 here is CASSQGQGAEKLFF. For the CDR3, the DNA is TGTGCCAGCAGCCAAGGACAGGGCGCCGAAAAACTGTTTTTT.

The chain employs TRBV7-2 and TRBJ1-5; D may be TRBD1 (5 bases). This CDR3 comprises 16 residues. Trimming removed 5 bases from V and 1 base from J, with 15 bases in between. Looked up from germline, CDR1 is SGHTA and CDR2 is FQGNSA. CDR3 sequence reads: CASSLVAGTSNQPQHF. The CDR3 nucleotides are TGTGCCAGCAGCCTCGTTGCAGGGACCAGCAATCAGCCCCAGCATTTT.

Comment on this clone: Other DNA sequences from this sample encode an identical CDR3 as well. The gene calls are TRBV28 and TRBJ1-5; no definite D call. There are 14 residues in the CDR3. V dropped 3 bases and J dropped 2 bases, with 8 bases sitting between them. Germline V lookup: CDR1 MDHEN, CDR2 SYDVKM. The CDR3 sequence is CASSLRVGNQPQHF. CDR3 sequence (DNA): TGTGCCAGCAGTTTGAGGGTGGGCAATCAGCCCCAGCATTTT.

V usage is TRBV19 and J usage is TRBJ1-3, with a weak D call TRBD1 (5 bases). Germline loops: CDR1 LNHDA, CDR2 SQIVND (reference sequence). This CDR3 is 16 amino acids long. The ends were cut back, 5 bases at V and 0 bases at J, with 14 bases in the middle. CDR3 protein: CASSPRQISSGNTIYF. Written as DNA, the CDR3 is TGTGCCAGTAGTCCGAGACAGATCAGCTCTGGAAACACCATATATTTT.

V gene TRBV21-1 combines with J gene TRBJ1-2. TRBV21-1 has pseudogene status. This CDR3 spans 14 amino acids. CDR3 region: CASRRGHRNYGYTF. CDR3 DNA sequence: TGTGCCAGCAGGAGGGGTCACCGTAACTATGGCTACACCTTC.

The rearrangement links TRBV6-6 to TRBJ2-1, with D possibly TRBD2 on 6 matching bases. Per germline, CDR1 MNHNY and CDR2 SVGAGI (reference sequence). The CDR3 contains 14 residues. The ends were cut back, 2 bases at V and 7 bases at J, with 12 bases in the middle. CDR3 in DNA: TGTGCCAGCAGTTACGGGGGGAGGCGGAATGAGCAGTTCTTC. It specifies CASSYGGRRNEQFF.

The chain joins TRBV12-3 or TRBV12-4 to TRBJ1-2; 9 positions match TRBD1. V shed 6 bases, J shed 4 bases, and the junction held 3 bases outside the gene matches. The CDR3 is made up of 13 amino acids. CDR3 nucleotides: TGTGCCAGCAGATTGACAGGGGGCTATGGCTACACCTTC. It translates to CASRLTGGYGYTF.

The V call is TRBV7-3, the J call TRBJ2-1; 15 bases line up with TRBD2. Germline values: CDR1 SGHTA, CDR2 FQGTGA. The CDR3 runs 16 residues. With 6 bases clipped from V and 1 base from J, the junction kept 1 base outside the gene matches. CDR3 amino acids: CASRGTSGRSYNEQFF. The CDR3 DNA follows: TGTGCCAGCAGGGGGACTAGCGGGAGGTCCTACAATGAGCAGTTCTTC.

The table lists this clone with a count of one. The chain combines TRBV6-6 with TRBJ2-5; tentatively, D is TRBD1 (6 bases). The CDR3 is 15 amino acids. Trimming left V 1 base short and J 2 bases short, with 11 bases between. From germline, CDR1 is MNHNY and CDR2 SVGAGI (reference sequence). CDR3 sequence (DNA): TGTGCCAGCAGTTACTGGGGACACGGGCAAGAGACCCAGTACTTC. Protein sequence: CASSYWGHGQETQYF.

The sample holds a few counts of this clone. The chain links TRBV11-3 to TRBJ1-6; D ambiguous. The CDR3 spans 15 residues. Germline CDR1 and CDR2: SGHNT and YENEEA. V gave up 5 bases and J gave up 2 bases, with 10 bases separating them. Here the CDR3 DNA reads TGTGCCAGCAGCGGAGGGCGTACCTATAATTCACCCCTCCACTTT. Encoded protein: CASSGGRTYNSPLHF.

The chain's CDR3 is CASSPAGGEETQYF. Written as DNA, the CDR3 is TGTGCCAGCAGCCCCGCCGGGGGGGAAGAGACCCAGTACTTC. The V gene is TRBV5-6, the J gene TRBJ2-5; 8 nucleotides agree with TRBD2. The CDR3 loop spans 14 amino acids. CDR1 is SGHDT and CDR2 is YYEEEE in the germline V gene. V lost 4 bases, J lost 3 bases, and 5 bases stayed unmatched.

The chain couples TRBV15 to TRBJ2-3; D is unresolved. CDR1 and CDR2 from the germline V gene are LNHNV and YYDKDF (reference sequence). This CDR3 has 16 amino acids. V lost 0 bases, J lost 1 base, and 11 bases lay in between. The DNA of the CDR3 is TGTGCCACCAGCAGAGACTTGGGAAGCCGCACAGATACGCAGTATTTT. Translating it yields CATSRDLGSRTDTQYF. Together with reference TRBV15 and TRBJ2-3, the CDR3 gives the full variable domain: DAMVIQNPRYQVTQFGKPVTLSCSQTLNHNVMYWYQQKSSQAPKLLFHYYDKDFNNEADTPDNFQSRRPNTSFCFLDIRSPGLGDTAMYLCATSRDLGSRTDTQYFGPGTRLTVL.